Detailed here is one T cell receptor (beta chain). The antigen is unknown. Each CDR3 protein is one row after TCRdb ran MiXCR on the RT-PCR reads. The table lists around 570,000 distinct CDR3 sequences, less than 8% of them singletons. The data derive from a study of response to subunit inactivated influenza vaccine. Study-level findings and limits: Authors suggested few new T cells are recruited by each seasonal influenza vaccination.

Sequenced material: PBMCs from blood, taken about 24 months after vaccination. The sequence derives from a man aged 45 to 70 who received an inactivated influenza vaccine.

Here the CDR3 DNA reads TGTGCCAGCAGCCCCTTAGTGGTCCAGACAGATACGCAGTATTTT. This gives the protein CASSPLVVQTDTQYF. The rearrangement joins TRBV7-3 to TRBJ2-3, with D unresolved. Trimming cost V 5 bases and J 3 bases, with 15 bases left between them. The CDR3 runs 15 residues. Germline loops: CDR1 SGHTA, CDR2 FQGTGA.